These 19 T cell receptor beta chains were sequenced from one sample in a study of T cells in Graves' hyperthyroidism and ophthalmopathy. Researchers took RNA transcripts and amplified the TCR beta CDR3 regions from them. Carried out on the TCR CDR3, a first-round RT-PCR used the HTBI primer set. A single record per CDR3 protein comes from TCRdb applying MiXCR to the multiplex PCR reads. The table records 350,000 or so distinct CDR3 sequences, about 15% of them present only once. Sequenced input: blood. The source is a woman aged 30 to 39 with Graves' hyperthyroidism that later progressed to Graves' ophthalmopathy.

The chain recombines TRBV11-2 with TRBJ2-1; a possible D gene is TRBD2 (6 bases). The V end lost 5 bases, the J end lost 5 bases, and 13 bases lay between the germline ends. This CDR3 contains 14 residues. Germline values: CDR1 SGHAT, CDR2 FQNNGV. DNA for the CDR3: TGTGCCAGCAGCGGGGAGACTAGTAACAATGAGCAGTTCTTC. This codes for CASSGETSNNEQFF.

The CDR3 protein is CASSERGSGVRDTQYF. The CDR3 DNA follows: TGTGCCAGCAGTGAAAGGGGGAGCGGGGTTCGCGATACGCAGTATTTT. V and J are TRBV25-1 and TRBJ2-3; possibly TRBD2 for D (7 bases). Germline V CDR1 and CDR2: MGHDK, SYGVNS. Between the trimmed V and J ends, which lost 2 bases and 6 bases, there was a span of 18 bases. CDR3 length: 16 amino acids. The full variable domain, with the rest looked up from reference TRBV25-1 and TRBJ2-3, is EADIYQTPRYLVIGTGKKITLECSQTMGHDKMYWYQQDPGMELHLIHYSYGVNSTEKGDLSSESTVSRIRTEHFPLTLESARPSHTSQYLCASSERGSGVRDTQYFGPGTRLTVL.

Comment on this clonotype: This could be a read error, since a much larger clone is one nucleotide away. The chain's CDR3 is CASSQGRRDLTYEQYF. CDR3 in DNA: TGCGCCAGCAGCCAAGGACGCCGAGATTTAACCTACGAGCAGTACTTC. This chain connects TRBV4-1 to TRBJ2-7; D not resolved. CDR3 length: 16 residues. The germline V gene has CDR1 MGHRA and CDR2 YSYEKL. The V end lost 1 base, the J end lost 2 bases, and 15 bases lay between the germline ends.

Ten or more counts support this clonotype. The gene calls are TRBV6-1 and TRBJ1-6; 12 nucleotides match TRBD1. This CDR3 contains 16 residues. V lost 1 base and J lost 9; bases outside the gene matches: 4. The germline V gene has CDR1 MNHNS and CDR2 SASEGT. DNA of the CDR3: TGTGCCAGCAGTGAAGATGGGACAGGGGGCGCTTCACCCCTCCACTTT. Encoded protein: CASSEDGTGGASPLHF.

V gene TRBV2 combines with J gene TRBJ2-2; TRBD1 might be the D (6 bases). The CDR3 length is 16 residues. Germline V CDR1 and CDR2: SNHLY, FYNNEI. Trimming took off 3 bases at V and 4 bases at J, with 15 bases between the two ends. The CDR3: CASSEIEGVGTGELFF. The CDR3 DNA sequence: TGTGCCAGCAGTGAGATCGAGGGGGTGGGCACCGGGGAGCTGTTTTTT.

This clonotype was seen many times. The rearrangement joins TRBV28 to TRBJ1-1, with D perhaps matching TRBD1 (5 bases). Trimming removed 5 bases at V and 3 bases at J, with 13 bases between. Germline V lookup: CDR1 MDHEN, CDR2 SYDVKM. The CDR3 totals 14 residues. This CDR3 is CASSKFDRHTEAFF. CDR3 DNA: TGTGCCAGCAGTAAATTCGACAGACACACTGAAGCTTTCTTT. The whole variable domain, remainder taken from reference TRBV28 and TRBJ1-1, is DVKVTQSSRYLVKRTGEKVFLECVQDMDHENMFWYRQDPGLGLRLIYFSYDVKMKEKGDIPEGYSVSREKKERFSLILESASTNQTSMYLCASSKFDRHTEAFFGQGTRLTVV.

J is TRBJ2-2 and V is TRBV20-1, with 12 positions matching TRBD2. The CDR3 loop spans 15 amino acids. V lost 5 bases to trimming and J lost 3 bases; unmatched junction nucleotides: 4. Germline values: CDR1 DFQATT, CDR2 SNEGSKA (reference sequence). The CDR3 DNA reads TGCAGTGCTCCGGGGACTAGCGGGTACACCGGGGAGCTGTTTTTT. Residues: CSAPGTSGYTGELFF.

This clonotype appeared a few times. This rearrangement joins TRBV6-5 to TRBJ1-5, with D perhaps matching TRBD1 (6 bases). CDR1 and CDR2 from the germline V gene are MNHEY and SVGAGI. The CDR3 extends over 13 amino acids. Between the trimmed V and J ends, which lost 2 bases and 11 bases, there was a span of 13 bases. CDR3 nucleotide sequence: TGTGCCAGCAGTTACCGACAGGAACCCACCCAGCATTTT. Its translation is CASSYRQEPTQHF.

This clonotype showed up many times. The chain carries TRBV12-3 or TRBV12-4 and TRBJ2-1, with TRBD2 matching 8 bases. Unmatched junction bases numbered 6, after V lost 5 bases and J lost 6 bases. The CDR3 is 14 residues long. CDR3 loop: CASSTGREGNEQFF. The CDR3 nucleotides read TGTGCCAGCAGTACAGGACGGGAGGGCAATGAGCAGTTCTTC.

This clonotype appeared many times. The chain recombines TRBV27 with TRBJ2-3, with D unclear. Trimming removed 5 bases from V and 0 bases from J, with 9 bases in between. The germline V gene has CDR1 MNHEY and CDR2 SMNVEV (reference sequence). The CDR3 extends over 14 amino acids. CDR3 DNA sequence: TGTGCCAGCAGTACCCGTAAGAGCACAGATACGCAGTATTTT. Translation: CASSTRKSTDTQYF.

This clonotype was detected ten times or more. The chain combines TRBV27 with TRBJ2-7; 11 bases align to TRBD2. Germline V gene sequence: CDR1 MNHEY, CDR2 SMNVEV (reference sequence). After removal of 4 bases from V and 6 bases from J, the junction contained 11 bases not matched to a gene. This CDR3 is built from 16 residues. The CDR3 spells CASSYLLAGGPGEQYF. CDR3 DNA sequence: TGTGCCAGCAGTTACCTATTAGCGGGAGGGCCCGGCGAGCAGTACTTC.

This clonotype was counted between two and nine times. The CDR3: CSAGQYRVADTQYF. The CDR3 DNA reads TGCAGTGCAGGACAATACAGGGTCGCAGATACGCAGTATTTT. The chain joins TRBV20-1 to TRBJ2-3, with a possible D match to TRBD1 (6 bases). Trimming removed 6 bases at V and 4 bases at J, with 17 bases between. Germline V gives CDR1 DFQATT, CDR2 SNEGSKA (reference sequence). The CDR3 is 14 amino acids.

The CDR3 is CASRQGGSPLHF. The CDR3 nucleotides are TGTGCCAGCCGGCAGGGGGGATCACCCCTCCACTTT. V is TRBV12-3 or TRBV12-4 and J is TRBJ1-6, with 7 bases fitting TRBD1. The CDR3 length is 12 residues. With 8 bases clipped from V and 10 bases from J, the junction kept 5 bases outside the gene matches.

The chain joins TRBV20-1 to TRBJ1-3; TRBD1 might be the D (5 bases). Germline V gene sequence: CDR1 DFQATT, CDR2 SNEGSKA (reference sequence). This CDR3 spans 17 amino acids. The V end lost 0 bases, the J end lost 0 bases, and 15 bases lay between the germline ends. CDR3 sequence: CSARDLGASFSGNTIYF. The CDR3, as DNA: TGCAGTGCTAGAGATCTCGGGGCAAGCTTCTCTGGAAACACCATATATTTT.

The rearrangement joins TRBV19 to TRBJ2-2, with 7 nucleotides matching TRBD2. The V gene's germline CDR1 is LNHDA and CDR2 SQIVND (reference sequence). The junction had 10 bases not matched to a gene; V was cut back by 2 bases and J by 7 bases. The CDR3 loop spans 16 amino acids. This CDR3 reads CASSIYSTSPGGELFF. In nucleotides, the CDR3 is TGTGCCAGTAGTATATATTCGACTAGCCCCGGCGGGGAGCTGTTTTTT.

This clonotype was seen ten or more times. The V gene is TRBV15, the J gene TRBJ1-1, with no clear D. The length of the CDR3 is 14 residues. Trimming cost V 1 base and J 5 bases, with 11 bases left between them. Germline CDR1 LNHNV, CDR2 YYDKDF (reference sequence). CDR3 sequence (DNA): TGTGCCACCAGCAGAGTGGCTTTGAGGACTGAAGCTTTCTTT. Translating gives CATSRVALRTEAFF.

This clonotype was seen many times. V gene TRBV29-1 combines with J gene TRBJ1-1; D is perhaps TRBD1 (5 bases). Germline loops: CDR1 SQVTM, CDR2 ANQGSEA. The ends were cut back, 2 bases at V and 5 bases at J, with 15 bases in the middle. The CDR3 length is 14 residues. In nucleotides, the CDR3 is TGCAGCGTTGAATCCTCAGGGAGTTATACTGAAGCTTTCTTT. It yields the protein CSVESSGSYTEAFF.

Regarding this clonotype: Because the CDR3's place on the DNA is in doubt, the DNA is left out and the CDR3 is given as listed by TCRdb. This CDR3 reads CASSFYICSALDGTRTQYF. The V and J genes are TRBV11-2 and TRBJ2-5. Germline V lookup: CDR1 SGHAT, CDR2 FQNNGV. Counting both end residues, the CDR3 totals 19 amino acids.

The sample holds many counts of this clonotype. V and J are TRBV5-1 and TRBJ2-7; D unresolved. The CDR3 covers 14 residues. Germline V gene sequence: CDR1 SGHRS, CDR2 YFSETQ. V lost 0 bases, J lost 5 bases, and 12 bases lay in between. The chain's CDR3 is CASSLEGKGDEQYF. Written as DNA, the CDR3 is TGCGCCAGCAGCTTGGAAGGGAAAGGCGACGAGCAGTACTTC. Full variable domain (rest looked up from reference TRBV5-1 and TRBJ2-7): KAGVTQTPRYLIKTRGQQVTLSCSPISGHRSVSWYQQTPGQGLQFLFEYFSETQRNKGNFPGRFSGRQFSNSRSEMNVSTLELGDSALYLCASSLEGKGDEQYFGPGTRLTVT.